This passage covers 14 T cell receptor beta chains from one sample sequenced in a study of blood T cell repertoires in COVID-19. Libraries were prepared by immunoSEQ multiplex PCR; TCRdb keeps only in-frame clonotypes and omits some of them. The data contain approximately 85,000 clones, more than 80% of them seen just once; the ten biggest clones take up about 26%. The sample taken for sequencing was peripheral blood. The receptors originated from a man aged 45-60 years with active or convalescent COVID-19.

V usage is TRBV5-1 and J usage is TRBJ1-6; 7 bases map to TRBD1. Trimming at V came to 5 bases and at J to 5 bases, leaving 4 bases not matched to a gene. This CDR3 has 14 amino acids. Germline assignment: CDR1 SGHRS and CDR2 YFSETQ. The CDR3 coding sequence is TGCGCCAGCAGTAGGGACAGAGATAATTCACCCCTCCACTTT. The encoded protein is CASSRDRDNSPLHF.

The V gene is TRBV18, the J gene TRBJ1-1; D ambiguous. V shed 2 bases and J shed 5 bases, with 9 bases lying between them. Per germline, CDR1 KGHSH and CDR2 LQKENI. This CDR3 has 13 residues. The CDR3 loop reads CASSPDSGTEAFF. CDR3 sequence (DNA): TGTGCCAGCTCACCAGATTCGGGTACTGAAGCTTTCTTT.

V is TRBV6-5 and J is TRBJ2-2, with unresolved D. Germline V gene sequence: CDR1 MNHEY, CDR2 SVGAGI. The CDR3 sequence is 15 residues long. V was clipped by 5 bases and J by 5 bases, with 15 bases between them. Written as DNA, the CDR3 is TGTGCCAGCAGTCCCGCCCACAGTCGGACCGGGGAGCTGTTTTTT. It translates to CASSPAHSRTGELFF.

This chain connects TRBV25-1 to TRBJ1-5; no clear D gene. This CDR3 has 16 amino acids. V lost 3 bases and J 0 bases, leaving 12 bases between the germline ends. The germline gives CDR1 MGHDK, CDR2 SYGVNS. CDR3 residues: CASSEGVRHSNQPQHF. DNA of the CDR3: TGTGCCAGCAGTGAGGGAGTTCGTCATAGCAATCAGCCCCAGCATTTT.

This chain links TRBV2 with TRBJ1-1; D gene ambiguous. Germline V gives CDR1 SNHLY, CDR2 FYNNEI. This CDR3 is 15 amino acids long. V was pared by 7 bases and J by 0 bases, with 15 bases between. The CDR3 coding sequence is TGTGCCAGCACCTCCCGAGGGTCGATGAACACTGAAGCTTTCTTT. Translation: CASTSRGSMNTEAFF.

This clone was seen many times. The chain links TRBV6-1 to TRBJ1-6; no clear D. In germline, CDR1 is MNHNS, CDR2 SASEGT. There are 14 residues in the CDR3. V lost 3 bases to trimming and J lost 10 bases, with 13 bases between them. CDR3 DNA sequence: TGTGCCAGCAGTGATGCCGCGAATGAGTCACCCCTCCACTTT. Its translation is CASSDAANESPLHF.

The chain has TRBV7-2 and TRBJ2-5; weak D call: TRBD1 (6 bases). Trimming removed 8 bases at V and 1 base at J, with 11 bases between. The CDR3 runs to 13 residues. Germline V gives CDR1 SGHTA, CDR2 FQGNSA. CDR3 region: CASRRGRQETQYF. The CDR3, as DNA: TGTGCCAGCCGCAGGGGTCGCCAAGAGACCCAGTACTTC.

The chain has TRBV29-1 and TRBJ1-1; D not certain. There are 13 residues in the CDR3. Trimming stripped 3 bases from V and 0 bases from J, with 8 bases between. In germline, CDR1 is SQVTM, CDR2 ANQGSEA. CDR3 nucleotide sequence: TGCAGCGTTGACCATTCGGTGAACACTGAAGCTTTCTTT. Protein product: CSVDHSVNTEAFF.

Remarks on this clone: The same CDR3 arises from other DNA sequences in this sample as well. The V and J genes are TRBV7-2 and TRBJ2-7; D uncertain. This CDR3 is 11 amino acids long. The V and J ends lost 5 bases and 3 bases respectively, with 5 bases between them. Germline CDR1 reads SGHTA; CDR2 reads FQGNSA. The chain's CDR3 is CASSLLYEQYF. The CDR3 DNA sequence: TGTGCCAGCAGCCTCCTCTACGAGCAGTACTTC.

This clone was detected only once. The chain uses TRBV19 and TRBJ2-7, with TRBD1 identical over 7 bases. Germline-derived CDR1 and CDR2 are LNHDA and SQIVND (reference sequence). The CDR3 runs 15 residues. The ends lost 5 bases at V and 3 bases at J; junction bases unmatched: 10. CDR3: CASSLRGQGRYEQYF. Here the CDR3 DNA reads TGTGCCAGTAGTTTGAGGGGGCAGGGGCGCTACGAGCAGTACTTC.

The V gene is TRBV2, the J gene TRBJ2-4; a possible D gene is TRBD1 (6 bases). Trimming took 7 bases from V and 4 from J, leaving 11 bases between them. The CDR3 spans 13 residues. Germline V gives CDR1 SNHLY, CDR2 FYNNEI. In nucleotides, the CDR3 is TGTGCCAGCAACAACAGGGAGAAAAACATTCAGTACTTC. This codes for CASNNREKNIQYF. Variable domain in full (rest from reference TRBV2 and TRBJ2-4): EPEVTQTPSHQVTQMGQEVILRCVPISNHLYFYWYRQILGQKVEFLVSFYNNEISEKSEIFDDQFSVERPDGSNFTLKIRSTKLEDSAMYFCASNNREKNIQYFGAGTRLSVL.

This rearrangement joins TRBV4-2 to TRBJ2-1; TRBD2 matches at 10 bases. Germline V gene data show CDR1 as LGHNA and CDR2 as YNFKEQ. J gave up 3 bases and V 0 bases, and 5 bases lay outside the gene matches. This CDR3 contains 17 residues. CDR3 amino acids: CASSQDQGLADYNEQFF. The CDR3 DNA is TGTGCCAGCAGCCAAGATCAAGGACTAGCGGACTACAATGAGCAGTTCTTC.

J is TRBJ2-3 and V is TRBV5-5, with 11 bases lining up with TRBD2. This CDR3 has 16 amino acids. The V gene's germline CDR1 is SGHKS and CDR2 YYEKEE (reference sequence). The V and J ends lost 4 bases and 2 bases, in that order; junction bases with no gene match: 6. The CDR3 DNA sequence: TGTGCCAGCAGCCGGGGGACTAGCGGATACACAGATACGCAGTATTTT. Translating it yields CASSRGTSGYTDTQYF.

The chain couples TRBV25-1 to TRBJ1-1; 8 bases are shared with TRBD1. Germline V gene data show CDR1 as MGHDK and CDR2 as SYGVNS. The CDR3 runs 14 residues. J gave up 0 bases and V 6 bases, and 3 bases lay outside the gene matches. DNA for the CDR3: TGTGCCAGCAGGGAGACAGGGGTGAACACTGAAGCTTTCTTT. This gives the protein CASRETGVNTEAFF.